The 7 T cell receptor beta chains given below trace back to one sample, sequenced in a study of shared clonotypes between healthy human individuals. The repertoire was sequenced with immunoSEQ multiplex PCR; TCRdb's copy has only in-frame clones and lacks some. Found here are about 490,000 clones, around 80% of them singletons; the top ten hold more than 10%. What was sequenced was PBMCs. Receptor source: a woman aged 35 to 49 in good health. Some clones in this sample may be carry-over from other donors' samples.

At least ten counts were recorded for this clone. The V and J genes are TRBV5-1 and TRBJ1-3; D unclear. V was shortened by 7 bases and J by 2 bases, with 16 bases between the two germline ends. Germline assignment: CDR1 SGHRS and CDR2 YFSETQ. The CDR3 is 15 amino acids. The CDR3 loop reads CASGDTSGAGNTIYF. As DNA, the CDR3 is TGCGCCAGCGGAGACACTAGTGGAGCTGGAAACACCATATATTTT. Based on the CDR3 plus reference TRBV5-1 and TRBJ1-3, the full variable domain is KAGVTQTPRYLIKTRGQQVTLSCSPISGHRSVSWYQQTPGQGLQFLFEYFSETQRNKGNFPGRFSGRQFSNSRSEMNVSTLELGDSALYLCASGDTSGAGNTIYFGEGSWLTVV.

The gene calls are TRBV19 and TRBJ2-2; TRBD1 might be the D (6 bases). The CDR3 consists of 13 residues. Germline lookup yields CDR1 LNHDA and CDR2 SQIVND (reference sequence). Trimming stripped 5 bases from V and 6 bases from J, with 10 bases between. The CDR3, as DNA: TGTGCCAGTAGTTCACAGGGATCCGGGGAGCTGTTTTTT. As protein: CASSSQGSGELFF.

V usage is TRBV19 and J usage is TRBJ2-1; 9 bases agree with TRBD1. The CDR3 contains 15 residues. Germline V gene lookup returns CDR1 LNHDA and CDR2 SQIVND (reference sequence). The ends lost 4 bases at V and 2 bases at J; junction bases unmatched: 3. The chain's CDR3 is CASSRDRETYNEQFF. For the CDR3, the DNA is TGTGCCAGTAGTAGGGACAGGGAAACCTACAATGAGCAGTTCTTC.

This clone was detected only once. The gene calls are TRBV4-2 and TRBJ2-2; D gene uncertain. There are 17 residues in the CDR3. The germline CDR1 and CDR2 sequences are LGHNA and YNFKEQ. The V and J ends lost 4 bases and 0 bases respectively, with 15 bases between them. The CDR3 DNA reads as TGTGCCAGCAGCCCTGGCCGGTTGCGACCGAACACCGGGGAGCTGTTTTTT. It yields the protein CASSPGRLRPNTGELFF.

The table lists this clone with a few counts. This rearrangement joins TRBV18 to TRBJ2-1; TRBD2 aligns across 9 bases. Germline trimming cut 3 bases from V and 1 base from J; bases unmatched to any gene: 7. Germline-derived CDR1 and CDR2 are KGHSH and LQKENI. CDR3 length: 17 residues. The CDR3 coding sequence is TGTGCCAGCTCACCTACTCTAGCGGGGCCTTCCTACAATGAGCAGTTCTTC. This codes for CASSPTLAGPSYNEQFF.

The rearrangement uses TRBV5-1 and TRBJ2-6; D is unclear. The CDR3 covers 15 residues. The ends were cut back, 3 bases at V and 0 bases at J, with 7 bases in the middle. Per germline, CDR1 SGHRS and CDR2 YFSETQ. CDR3 in amino acids: CASSYTFSGANVLTF. The CDR3 DNA is TGCGCCAGCAGCTATACCTTCTCTGGGGCCAACGTCCTGACTTTC. Complete variable domain (other parts from reference TRBV5-1 and TRBJ2-6): KAGVTQTPRYLIKTRGQQVTLSCSPISGHRSVSWYQQTPGQGLQFLFEYFSETQRNKGNFPGRFSGRQFSNSRSEMNVSTLELGDSALYLCASSYTFSGANVLTFGAGSRLTVL.

The chain couples TRBV27 to TRBJ1-2; TRBD1 is a possible D gene (6 bases). Germline values: CDR1 MNHEY, CDR2 SMNVEV (reference sequence). The V end lost 4 bases, the J end lost 8 bases, and 14 bases lay between the germline ends. The CDR3 spans 13 residues. The CDR3 region has the DNA TGTGCCAGCAGTTCACAGGGAGTCTGGGGCTACACCTTC. Amino acid sequence: CASSSQGVWGYTF.